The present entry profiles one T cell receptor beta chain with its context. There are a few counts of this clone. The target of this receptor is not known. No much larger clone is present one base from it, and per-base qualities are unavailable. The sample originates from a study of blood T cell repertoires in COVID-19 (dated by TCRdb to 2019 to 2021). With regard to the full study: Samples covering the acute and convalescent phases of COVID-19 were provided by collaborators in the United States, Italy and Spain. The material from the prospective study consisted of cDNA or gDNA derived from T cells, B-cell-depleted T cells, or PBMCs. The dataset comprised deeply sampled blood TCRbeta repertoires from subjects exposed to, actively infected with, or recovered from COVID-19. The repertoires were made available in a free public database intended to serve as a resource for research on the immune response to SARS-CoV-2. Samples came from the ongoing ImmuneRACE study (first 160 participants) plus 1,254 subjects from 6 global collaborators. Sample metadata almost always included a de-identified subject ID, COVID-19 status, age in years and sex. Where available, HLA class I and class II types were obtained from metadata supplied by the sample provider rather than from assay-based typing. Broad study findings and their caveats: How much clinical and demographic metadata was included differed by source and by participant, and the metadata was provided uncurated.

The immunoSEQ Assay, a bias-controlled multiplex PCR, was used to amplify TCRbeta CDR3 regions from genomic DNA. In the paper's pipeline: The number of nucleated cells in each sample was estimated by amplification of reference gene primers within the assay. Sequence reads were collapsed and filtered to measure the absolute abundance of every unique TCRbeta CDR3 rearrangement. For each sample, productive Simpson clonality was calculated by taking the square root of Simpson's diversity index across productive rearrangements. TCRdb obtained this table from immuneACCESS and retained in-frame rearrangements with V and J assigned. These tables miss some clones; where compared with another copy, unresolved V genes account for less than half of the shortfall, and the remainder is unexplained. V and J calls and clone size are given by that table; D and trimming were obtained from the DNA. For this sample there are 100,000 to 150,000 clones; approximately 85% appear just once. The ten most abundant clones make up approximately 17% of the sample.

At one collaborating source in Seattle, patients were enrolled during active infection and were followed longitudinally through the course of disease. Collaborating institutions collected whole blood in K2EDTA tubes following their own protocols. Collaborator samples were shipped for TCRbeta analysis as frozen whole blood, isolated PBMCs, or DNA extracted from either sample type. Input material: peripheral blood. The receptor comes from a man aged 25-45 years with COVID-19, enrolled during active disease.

The DNA sequence reads TGTGCCAGCAGTGAACGGGACAGTACCTACAATGAGCAGTTCTTC. This yields the protein CASSERDSTYNEQFF. The chain couples TRBV2 to TRBJ2-1, and 7 junctional nucleotides match TRBD1. V is pruned by 2 bases and J by 2 bases, leaving 3 bases of the junction without a gene match. From its cysteine to its phenylalanine, the CDR3 spans 15 amino acids. Of the read, only the CDR3 DNA is kept; its 45 bases are in frame from base 1. From the germline V gene, CDR1 is SNHLY and CDR2 is FYNNEI.